These 9 T cell receptor beta chains came from one sample sequenced in a study of vaccination and CD4 T cells after COVID-19. Their recognized antigens are unknown. Treatment here: roughly nine-day PBMC culture with coronavirus spike peptide pools or control peptides (ViraFEST assay). Scientists ran DNA taken from cultured CD4+ T cells through the Oncomine TCR Beta short-read assay for sequencing. TCRdb re-called the PCR reads with MiXCR, one entry per CDR3 protein. The table lists roughly 20,000 distinct CDR3 sequences, roughly 52% of them singletons. What was sequenced was CD4+ T cells from blood, cultured in vitro. Receptors originate from a human donor who had recovered from COVID-19.

The rearrangement uses TRBV6-1 and TRBJ1-2; 7 positions agree with TRBD1. Losses at the gene ends were 4 bases for V and 3 bases for J; bases not matched to a gene: 5. The CDR3 sequence is 14 residues long. From germline, CDR1 is MNHNS and CDR2 SASEGT. The CDR3 sequence: CASSGHQGDYGYTF. In nucleotides, the CDR3 is TGTGCCAGCAGTGGGCACCAGGGGGACTATGGCTACACCTTC.

This clonotype was seen a handful of times. This chain's CDR3 is CSASFSARYNEQFF. CDR3 nucleotide sequence: TGCAGTGCTAGCTTTAGCGCTAGATACAATGAGCAGTTCTTC. V usage is TRBV20-1 and J usage is TRBJ2-1, with D possibly being TRBD2 (5 bases). Trimming cost V 3 bases and J 4 bases, with 13 bases left between them. The germline V gene encodes CDR1 DFQATT and CDR2 SNEGSKA (reference sequence). The CDR3 spans 14 residues.

J is TRBJ1-4 and V is TRBV27; 11 bases line up with TRBD1. The ends lost 3 bases at V and 7 bases at J; junction bases unmatched: 7. CDR1 is MNHEY, CDR2 SMNVEV, per germline (reference sequence). The CDR3 runs 16 residues. The CDR3 loop reads CASSLYGQGALEKLFF. Written as DNA, the CDR3 is TGTGCCAGCAGTTTGTATGGACAGGGGGCTCTTGAAAAACTGTTTTTT.

The gene calls are TRBV28 and TRBJ1-4; possible D gene TRBD1, 6 bases. CDR3 length equals 16 residues. The V end lost 7 bases, the J end lost 3 bases, and 18 bases lay between the germline ends. The V gene's germline CDR1 is MDHEN and CDR2 SYDVKM. The CDR3 sequence is CASTSQGSYANEKLFF. CDR3 nucleotide sequence: TGTGCCAGCACCTCGCAGGGGAGTTATGCTAATGAAAAACTGTTTTTT.

This sequence joins TRBV6-5 and TRBJ2-2; D is unclear. The CDR3 is 14 amino acids. Germline CDR1 reads MNHEY; CDR2 reads SVGAGI. V dropped 0 bases and J dropped 4 bases, with 6 bases sitting between them. In nucleotides, the CDR3 is TGTGCCAGCAGTTACTCAGAGTCCACCGGGGAGCTGTTTTTT. It yields the protein CASSYSESTGELFF.

The chain recombines TRBV15 with TRBJ2-3; D possibly corresponds to TRBD1 (5 bases). The CDR3 extends over 16 amino acids. The germline CDR1 and CDR2 sequences are LNHNV and YYDKDF (reference sequence). V lost 0 bases and J 5 bases, leaving 15 bases between the germline ends. This CDR3 reads CATSRDYGRVVDTQYF. In DNA, the CDR3 is TGTGCCACCAGCAGAGACTATGGCAGGGTGGTAGATACGCAGTATTTT.

V is TRBV20-1 and J is TRBJ2-7; TRBD2 agrees at 16 bases. V lost 5 bases, J lost 3 bases, and 7 bases stayed unmatched. CDR1 and CDR2 (germline): DFQATT, SNEGSKA (reference sequence). This CDR3 has 16 residues. The CDR3 is CSARPGLAGGNYEQYF. The CDR3 DNA reads as TGCAGTGCTCGACCGGGACTAGCGGGAGGGAACTACGAGCAGTACTTC.

This rearrangement joins TRBV27 to TRBJ1-1; 7 bases are shared with TRBD1. J gave up 3 bases and V 6 bases, and 7 bases lay outside the gene matches. Germline CDR1 reads MNHEY; CDR2 reads SMNVEV (reference sequence). The CDR3 is 14 amino acids. CDR3 sequence: CASRLDRDHTEAFF. Here the CDR3 DNA reads TGTGCCAGCAGACTCGACAGGGACCACACTGAAGCTTTCTTT.

The chain is built from TRBV7-3 and TRBJ2-5, with 14 bases that match TRBD2. The length of the CDR3 is 18 residues. In germline, CDR1 is SGHTA, CDR2 FQGTGA. Trimming took 5 bases from V and 5 from J; bases not matched to a gene: 13. The CDR3 DNA sequence: TGTGCCAGCAGCCCCGGGACTAGCGGGGGCGTGCCATGGGAGACCCAGTACTTC. Amino acids: CASSPGTSGGVPWETQYF.